Following are 14 T cell receptor beta chains from one sample sequenced in a study of blood T cell repertoires in COVID-19. The repertoire was sequenced with immunoSEQ multiplex PCR; TCRdb's copy has only in-frame clones and lacks some. Found here are 210,000 or so clones, roughly 84% of them singletons; the top ten hold about a sixth. The sample was peripheral blood. All receptors come from a woman of 80 years or more with active or convalescent COVID-19.

The DNA of the CDR3 is TGTGCCAGCAGTTACCGCGCAGGCCTAGCCAAAAACATTCAGTACTTC. Amino acids: CASSYRAGLAKNIQYF. This chain joins TRBV27 and TRBJ2-4; D is ambiguous. The CDR3 is 16 amino acids. Germline V gives CDR1 MNHEY, CDR2 SMNVEV (reference sequence). V was trimmed by 4 bases and J by 0 bases, leaving 13 bases between them.

The rearrangement joins TRBV19 to TRBJ2-7, with D perhaps matching TRBD1 (6 bases). The CDR3 has 15 residues. Trimming left V 8 bases short and J 1 base short, with 18 bases between. The V gene's germline CDR1 is LNHDA and CDR2 SQIVND (reference sequence). The CDR3 here is CASGGRRTGSYEQYF. The CDR3 region has the DNA TGTGCCAGTGGGGGCAGGCGCACAGGATCCTACGAGCAGTACTTC.

The chain employs TRBV25-1 and TRBJ2-2; TRBD1 agrees at 10 bases. The J segment lost 3 bases and the V segment lost 5 bases, leaving 6 bases of the junction unmatched. This CDR3 is built from 16 residues. Germline V lookup: CDR1 MGHDK, CDR2 SYGVNS. CDR3 sequence: CASSHSGTGDTGELFF. As DNA, the CDR3 is TGTGCCAGCAGTCACTCCGGGACAGGGGACACCGGGGAGCTGTTTTTT.

This chain links TRBV18 with TRBJ2-4, with 9 nucleotides matching TRBD2. In germline, CDR1 is KGHSH, CDR2 LQKENI. This CDR3 contains 19 residues. J gave up 3 bases and V 4 bases, and 16 bases lay outside the gene matches. The CDR3, as DNA: TGTGCCAGCTCACTCCCACCAGCGGGGGGCGGCGGGGACAAAAACATTCAGTACTTC. Its protein product is CASSLPPAGGGGDKNIQYF.

The V call is TRBV2, the J call TRBJ2-3; 8 bases map to TRBD2. Germline loops: CDR1 SNHLY, CDR2 FYNNEI. V lost 8 bases, J lost 0 bases, and 10 bases stayed unmatched. The CDR3 has 16 residues. In DNA, the CDR3 is TGTGCCAGCGGGCGGGATAGCGGGGTCAGCACAGATACGCAGTATTTT. It codes for CASGRDSGVSTDTQYF.

This clone was detected a few times. The chain couples TRBV28 to TRBJ1-1; no clear D gene. Germline assignment: CDR1 MDHEN and CDR2 SYDVKM. The V end was cut by 7 bases, the J end by 2 bases, with 14 bases between. The CDR3 contains 14 residues. The CDR3 sequence is CASKAALANTEAFF. CDR3 nucleotides: TGTGCCAGCAAAGCCGCGCTCGCTAACACTGAAGCTTTCTTT.

The V and J genes are TRBV7-9 and TRBJ2-1, with 11 positions matching TRBD2. V was clipped by 1 base and J by 4 bases; unmatched bases: 6. Germline V gene lookup returns CDR1 SEHNR and CDR2 FQNEAQ (reference sequence). The CDR3 totals 17 residues. The CDR3 loop reads CASSLGAGTSGYNEQFF. The CDR3 DNA reads as TGTGCCAGCAGCTTAGGGGCAGGGACTAGCGGTTACAATGAGCAGTTCTTC.

The J gene is TRBJ1-1, the V gene TRBV7-8, with D perhaps matching TRBD1 (5 bases). V lost 3 bases and J lost 8, with 16 bases in between. The CDR3 has 14 residues. The germline CDR1 and CDR2 sequences are SGHVS and FQNEAQ. The CDR3 spells CASSFGGFGVEAFF. CDR3 sequence (DNA): TGTGCCAGCAGCTTCGGGGGGTTCGGGGTAGAAGCTTTCTTT. The full variable domain, its missing parts supplied by reference TRBV7-8 and TRBJ1-1, is GAGVSQSPRYKVAKRGQDVALRCDPISGHVSLFWYQQALGQGPEFLTYFQNEAQLDKSGLPSDRFFAERPEGSVSTLKIQRTQQEDSAVYLCASSFGGFGVEAFFGQGTRLTVV.

This clone was seen only a few times. The gene calls are TRBV7-9 and TRBJ1-1, with TRBD1 matching 9 bases. Trimming cost V 5 bases and J 2 bases; bases outside gene matches: 6. The germline CDR1 and CDR2 sequences are SEHNR and FQNEAQ (reference sequence). The CDR3 totals 15 residues. CDR3: CASSPGTGYNTEAFF. Here the CDR3 DNA reads TGTGCCAGCAGCCCTGGGACAGGGTATAACACTGAAGCTTTCTTT.

This chain links TRBV2 with TRBJ2-2, with 13 bases identical to TRBD2. CDR1 is SNHLY, CDR2 FYNNEI, per germline. The CDR3 is made up of 19 amino acids. V was clipped by 5 bases and J by 1 base; unmatched bases: 10. The CDR3 reads CASSFFGTSGNLNTGELFF. The CDR3 coding sequence is TGTGCCAGCAGTTTTTTCGGGACTAGCGGGAATCTGAACACCGGGGAGCTGTTTTTT.

V usage is TRBV3-1 (or the pseudogene TRBV3-2) and J usage is TRBJ1-5; 9 bases agree with TRBD1. The germline V gene encodes CDR1 LGHDT and CDR2 YNNKEL (reference sequence). This CDR3 has 15 residues. V lost 1 base to trimming and J lost 6 bases; unmatched junction nucleotides: 4. In DNA form, the CDR3 reads TGTGCCAGCAGCCAAGGAGGACAGGGGTTTCAGCCCCAGCATTTT. Translating gives CASSQGGQGFQPQHF.

This rearrangement joins TRBV10-2 to TRBJ2-3, with no clear D. V gave up 0 bases and J gave up 2 bases, with 9 bases separating them. The CDR3 has 15 amino acids. Germline V gene data show CDR1 as WSHSY and CDR2 as SAAADI. The CDR3 loop reads CASSESWRNTDTQYF. The CDR3 DNA follows: TGCGCCAGCAGTGAGTCTTGGCGGAACACAGATACGCAGTATTTT.

The rearrangement links TRBV7-2 to TRBJ2-2, with D possibly being TRBD1 (6 bases). There are 14 residues in the CDR3. V was trimmed by 5 bases and J by 7 bases, leaving 14 bases between them. Germline-derived CDR1 and CDR2 are SGHTA and FQGNSA. The CDR3 DNA is TGTGCCAGCAGCCGGTCAGGGGTCGTCGGGGAGCTGTTTTTT. Residues: CASSRSGVVGELFF.

V gene TRBV24-1 combines with J gene TRBJ2-1; 9 nucleotides align to TRBD1. The CDR3 contains 16 residues. Germline-derived CDR1 and CDR2 are KGHDR and SFDVKD. After removal of 2 bases from V and 9 bases from J, the junction contained 10 bases not matched to a gene. In nucleotides, the CDR3 is TGTGCCACCAGTGATTCTGGACAGGGGAATGGGGGTGAGCAGTTCTTC. Its translation is CATSDSGQGNGGEQFF.